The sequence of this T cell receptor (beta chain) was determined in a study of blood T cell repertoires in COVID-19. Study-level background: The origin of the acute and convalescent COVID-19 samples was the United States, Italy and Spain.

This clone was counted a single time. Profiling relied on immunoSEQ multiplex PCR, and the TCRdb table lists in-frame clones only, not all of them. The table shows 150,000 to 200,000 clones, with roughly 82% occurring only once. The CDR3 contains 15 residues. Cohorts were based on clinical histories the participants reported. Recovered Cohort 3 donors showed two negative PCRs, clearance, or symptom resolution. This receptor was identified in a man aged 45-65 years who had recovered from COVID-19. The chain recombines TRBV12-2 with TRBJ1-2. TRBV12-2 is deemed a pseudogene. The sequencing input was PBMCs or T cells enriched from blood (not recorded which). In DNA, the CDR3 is TGTGCAAGTCGCCCGAAGCGCGGCGGGGCTTATGGCTACACCTTC. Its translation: CASRPKRGGAYGYTF.